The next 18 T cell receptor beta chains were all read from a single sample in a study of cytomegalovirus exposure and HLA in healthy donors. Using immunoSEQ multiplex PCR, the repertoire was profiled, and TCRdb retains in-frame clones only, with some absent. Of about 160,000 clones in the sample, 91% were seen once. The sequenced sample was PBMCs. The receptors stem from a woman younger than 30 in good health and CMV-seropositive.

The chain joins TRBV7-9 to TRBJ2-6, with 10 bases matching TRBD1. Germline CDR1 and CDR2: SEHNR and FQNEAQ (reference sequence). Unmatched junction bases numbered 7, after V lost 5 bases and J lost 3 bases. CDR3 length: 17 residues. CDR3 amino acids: CASSPRQGALGANVLTF. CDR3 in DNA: TGTGCCAGCAGCCCCCGACAGGGGGCGCTTGGGGCCAACGTCCTGACTTTC.

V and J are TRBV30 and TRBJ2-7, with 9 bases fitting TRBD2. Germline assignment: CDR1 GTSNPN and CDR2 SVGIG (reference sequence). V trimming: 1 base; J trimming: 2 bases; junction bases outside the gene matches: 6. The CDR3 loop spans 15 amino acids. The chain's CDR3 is CAWSALAGNTYEQYF. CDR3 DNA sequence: TGTGCCTGGAGTGCTCTAGCGGGGAATACCTACGAGCAGTACTTC.

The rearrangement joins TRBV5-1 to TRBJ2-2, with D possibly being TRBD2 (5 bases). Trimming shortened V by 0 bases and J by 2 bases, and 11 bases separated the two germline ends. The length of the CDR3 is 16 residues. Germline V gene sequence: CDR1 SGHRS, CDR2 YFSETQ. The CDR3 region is CASSLVVASNTGELFF. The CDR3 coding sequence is TGCGCCAGCAGCTTGGTAGTAGCGAGCAACACCGGGGAGCTGTTTTTT.

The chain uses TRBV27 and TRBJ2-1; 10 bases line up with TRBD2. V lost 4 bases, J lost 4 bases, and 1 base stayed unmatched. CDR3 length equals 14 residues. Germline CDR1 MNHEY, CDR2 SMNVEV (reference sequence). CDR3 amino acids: CASSWTSGYNEQFF. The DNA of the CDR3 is TGTGCCAGCAGTTGGACTAGCGGATACAATGAGCAGTTCTTC.

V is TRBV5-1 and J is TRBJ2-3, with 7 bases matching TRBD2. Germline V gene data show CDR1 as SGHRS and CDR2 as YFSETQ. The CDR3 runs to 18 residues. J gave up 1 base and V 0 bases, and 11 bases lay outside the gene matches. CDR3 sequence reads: CASSLVPWSGEGTDTQYF. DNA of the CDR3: TGCGCCAGCAGCTTGGTCCCGTGGAGCGGGGAAGGCACAGATACGCAGTATTTT.

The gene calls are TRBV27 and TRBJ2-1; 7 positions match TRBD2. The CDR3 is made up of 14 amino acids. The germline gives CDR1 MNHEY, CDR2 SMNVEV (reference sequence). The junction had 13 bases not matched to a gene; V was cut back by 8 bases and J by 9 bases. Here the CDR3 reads CASAPTGAGREQFF. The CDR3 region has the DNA TGTGCCAGCGCCCCTACGGGAGCGGGGCGTGAGCAGTTCTTC.

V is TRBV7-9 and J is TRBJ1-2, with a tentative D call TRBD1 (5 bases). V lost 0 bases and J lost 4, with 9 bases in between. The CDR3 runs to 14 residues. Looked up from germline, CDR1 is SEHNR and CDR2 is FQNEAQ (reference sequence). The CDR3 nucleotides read TGTGCCAGCAGCTTAGCCGGGGGACCCTATGGCTACACCTTC. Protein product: CASSLAGGPYGYTF.

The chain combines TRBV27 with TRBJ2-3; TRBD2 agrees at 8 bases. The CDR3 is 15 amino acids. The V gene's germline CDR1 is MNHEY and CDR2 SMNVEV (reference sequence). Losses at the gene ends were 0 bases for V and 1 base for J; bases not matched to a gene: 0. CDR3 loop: CASSLSGRGTDTQYF. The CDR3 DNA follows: TGTGCCAGCAGTTTATCCGGGAGGGGCACAGATACGCAGTATTTT.

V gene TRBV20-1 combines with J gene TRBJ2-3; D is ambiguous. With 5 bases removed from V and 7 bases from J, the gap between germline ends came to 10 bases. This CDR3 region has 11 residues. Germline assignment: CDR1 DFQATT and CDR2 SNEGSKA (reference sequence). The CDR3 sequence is CSASTTYTQYF. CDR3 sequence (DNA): TGCAGTGCTTCCACTACATATACGCAGTATTTT.

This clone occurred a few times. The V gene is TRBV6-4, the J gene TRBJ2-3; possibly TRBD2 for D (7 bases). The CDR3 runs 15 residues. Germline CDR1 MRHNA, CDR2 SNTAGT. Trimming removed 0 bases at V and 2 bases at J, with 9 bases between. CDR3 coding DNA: TGTGCCAGCAGTGACTCAGGGGGGGCCACAGATACGCAGTATTTT. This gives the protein CASSDSGGATDTQYF.

The CDR3 here is CASSEILAGTIQETQYF. The CDR3 DNA is TGTGCCAGCAGTGAAATACTAGCGGGCACGATCCAAGAGACCCAGTACTTC. This chain joins TRBV2 and TRBJ2-5; 9 nucleotides line up with TRBD2. The CDR3 sequence is 17 residues long. In germline, CDR1 is SNHLY, CDR2 FYNNEI. V gave up 2 bases and J gave up 1 base; unmatched junction bases: 8.

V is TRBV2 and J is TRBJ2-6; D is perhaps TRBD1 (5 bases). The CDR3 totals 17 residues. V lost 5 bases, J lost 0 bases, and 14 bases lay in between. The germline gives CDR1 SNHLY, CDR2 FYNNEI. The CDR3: CASSRQRGGSGANVLTF. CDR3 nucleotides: TGTGCCAGCAGTCGCCAAAGGGGTGGCTCTGGGGCCAACGTCCTGACTTTC.

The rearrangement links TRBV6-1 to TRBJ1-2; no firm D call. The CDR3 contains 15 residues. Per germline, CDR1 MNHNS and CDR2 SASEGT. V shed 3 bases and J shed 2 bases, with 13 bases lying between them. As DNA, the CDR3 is TGTGCCAGCAGTGACCCCCGGACTGCGAACTATGGCTACACCTTC. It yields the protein CASSDPRTANYGYTF.

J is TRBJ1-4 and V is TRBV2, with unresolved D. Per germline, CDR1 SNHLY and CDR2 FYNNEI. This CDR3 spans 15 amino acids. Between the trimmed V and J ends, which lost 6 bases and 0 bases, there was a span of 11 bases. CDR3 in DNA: TGTGCCAGCAGCTACCAACAGACAACTAATGAAAAACTGTTTTTT. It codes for CASSYQQTTNEKLFF.

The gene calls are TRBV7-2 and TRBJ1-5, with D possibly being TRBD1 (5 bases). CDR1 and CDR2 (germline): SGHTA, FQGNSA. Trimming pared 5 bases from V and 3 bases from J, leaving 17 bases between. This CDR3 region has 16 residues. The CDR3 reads CASSPTMDTDNQPQHF. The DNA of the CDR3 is TGTGCCAGCAGCCCGACGATGGACACAGACAATCAGCCCCAGCATTTT.

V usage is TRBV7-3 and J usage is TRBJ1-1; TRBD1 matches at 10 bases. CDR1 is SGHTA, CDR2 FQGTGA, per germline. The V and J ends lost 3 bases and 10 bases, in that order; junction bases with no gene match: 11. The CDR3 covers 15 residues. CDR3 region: CASSFPTGGAAGAFF. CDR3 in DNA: TGTGCCAGCAGCTTCCCGACAGGGGGCGCAGCGGGAGCTTTCTTT.

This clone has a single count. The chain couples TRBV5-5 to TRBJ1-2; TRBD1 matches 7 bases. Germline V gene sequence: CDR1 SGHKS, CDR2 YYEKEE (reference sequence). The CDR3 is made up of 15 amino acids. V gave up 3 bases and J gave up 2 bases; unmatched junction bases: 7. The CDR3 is CASSSGGTANYGYTF. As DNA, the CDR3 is TGTGCCAGCAGCTCGGGGGGGACAGCCAACTATGGCTACACCTTC. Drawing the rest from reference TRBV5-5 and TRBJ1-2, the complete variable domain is DAGVTQSPTHLIKTRGQQVTLRCSPISGHKSVSWYQQVLGQGPQFIFQYYEKEERGRGNFPDRFSARQFPNYSSELNVNALLLGDSALYLCASSSGGTANYGYTFGSGTRLTVV.

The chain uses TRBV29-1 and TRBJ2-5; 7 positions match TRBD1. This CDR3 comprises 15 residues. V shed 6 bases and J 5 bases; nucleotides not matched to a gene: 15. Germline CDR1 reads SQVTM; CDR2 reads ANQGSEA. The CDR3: CSVGPHDRAGETQYF. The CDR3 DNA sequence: TGCAGCGTAGGGCCCCACGACAGGGCTGGGGAGACCCAGTACTTC. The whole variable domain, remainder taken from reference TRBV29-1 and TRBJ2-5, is SAVISQKPSRDICQRGTSLTIQCQVDSQVTMMFWYRQQPGQSLTLIATANQGSEATYESGFVIDKFPISRPNLTFSTLTVSNMSPEDSSIYLCSVGPHDRAGETQYFGPGTRLLVL.